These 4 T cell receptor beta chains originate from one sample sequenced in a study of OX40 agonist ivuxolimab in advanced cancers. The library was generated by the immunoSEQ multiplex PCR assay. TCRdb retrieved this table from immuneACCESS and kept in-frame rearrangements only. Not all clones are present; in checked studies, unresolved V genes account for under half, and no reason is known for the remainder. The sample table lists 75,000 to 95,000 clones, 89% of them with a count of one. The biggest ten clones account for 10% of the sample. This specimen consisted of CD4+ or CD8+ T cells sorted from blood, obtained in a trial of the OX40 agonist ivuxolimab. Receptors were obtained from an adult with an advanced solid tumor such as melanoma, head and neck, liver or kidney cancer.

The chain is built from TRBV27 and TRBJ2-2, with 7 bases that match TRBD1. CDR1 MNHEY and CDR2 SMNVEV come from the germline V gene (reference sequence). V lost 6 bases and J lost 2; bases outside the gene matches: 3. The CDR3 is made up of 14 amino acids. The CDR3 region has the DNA TGTGCCAGCAGAAGGGGGCGCAACACCGGGGAGCTGTTTTTT. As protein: CASRRGRNTGELFF.

CDR3 residues: CASSPGPYTDTQYF. The CDR3 nucleotides are TGTGCCAGCAGCCCCGGGCCCTACACAGATACGCAGTATTTT. The rearrangement joins TRBV9 to TRBJ2-3; no clear D. This CDR3 spans 14 amino acids. Trimming took 4 bases from V and 2 from J, leaving 11 bases between them. The germline V gene encodes CDR1 SGDLS and CDR2 YYNGEE.

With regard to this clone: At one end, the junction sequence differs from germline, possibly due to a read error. The CDR3, as DNA: TGTGCCAGAAAAAGCCTCAGGGGCCGTTCTGACGCTTTCTTT. This translates into CARKSLRGRSDAFF. This chain uses TRBV25-1 with TRBJ1-1; the D gene is possibly TRBD1 (6 bases). The CDR3 consists of 14 residues. Germline CDR1 is MGHDK and CDR2 is SYGVNS.

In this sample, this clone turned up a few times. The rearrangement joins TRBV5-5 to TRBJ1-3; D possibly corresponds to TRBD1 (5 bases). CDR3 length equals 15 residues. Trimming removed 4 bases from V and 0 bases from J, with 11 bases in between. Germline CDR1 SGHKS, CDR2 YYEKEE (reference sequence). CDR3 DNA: TGTGCCAGCAGCCAGGGATGGAACTCTGGAAACACCATATATTTT. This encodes CASSQGWNSGNTIYF.